This T cell receptor beta chain emerged from a study of OX40 agonist ivuxolimab in advanced cancers. Study-wide points: Expanded clones were, on average, more numerous in CD8+ T cells than in CD4+.

Regarding this clone: The target antigen is unknown.

After removal of 5 bases from V and 3 bases from J, the junction contained 13 bases not matched to a gene. The CDR3 length is 16 residues. Germline assignment: CDR1 LGHNA and CDR2 YNFKEQ. The table came from immunoSEQ multiplex PCR; TCRdb's copy has only in-frame clones and leaves some out. This sample has 75,000 or so clones, with roughly 84% found just once. The origin of this receptor is an adult with an advanced solid tumor such as melanoma, head and neck, liver or kidney cancer. The chain couples TRBV4-2 to TRBJ2-7; 7 positions match TRBD1. The sequences come from CD4+ or CD8+ T cells sorted from blood, collected in a trial of the OX40 agonist ivuxolimab. The CDR3 here is CASSGSLQGRDYEQYF. Written as DNA, the CDR3 is TGTGCCAGCAGCGGAAGTCTACAGGGGAGAGACTACGAGCAGTACTTC.